These 13 T cell receptor beta chains were all obtained from the same sample, sequenced in a study of shared clonotypes between healthy human individuals. Profiled with immunoSEQ multiplex PCR; TCRdb holds only in-frame clones, not every one. The profile shows more than 450,000 clones, about four fifths of them singletons. The material sequenced was PBMCs. These receptors originate from a woman in her forties in good health. Some clones in this sample may be carry-over from other donors' samples.

The chain employs TRBV7-2 and TRBJ2-5; D is uncertain. Trimming removed 5 bases from V and 5 bases from J, with 9 bases in between. This CDR3 spans 12 amino acids. CDR1 SGHTA and CDR2 FQGNSA come from the germline V gene. The DNA of the CDR3 is TGTGCCAGCAGCCCCTCCGGTGAGACCCAGTACTTC. Translation gives CASSPSGETQYF.

V usage is TRBV7-3 and J usage is TRBJ2-3; unclear D gene. V was cut by 3 bases and J by 0 bases, with 7 bases left in between. CDR1 SGHTA and CDR2 FQGTGA come from the germline V gene. This CDR3 has 14 residues. The CDR3, as DNA: TGTGCCAGCAGCTTTAGTGCTAGCACAGATACGCAGTATTTT. It translates to CASSFSASTDTQYF.

CDR3 DNA: TGTGCCACGCAAGGATCCTACGAGCAGTACTTC. Amino acid sequence: CATQGSYEQYF. V gene TRBV10-3 combines with J gene TRBJ2-7; D is ambiguous. Trimming cost V 10 bases and J 1 base, with 8 bases left between them. This CDR3 has 11 amino acids. Per the germline V gene, CDR1 is ENHRY and CDR2 is SYGVKD.

This chain connects TRBV19 to TRBJ1-5; 9 nucleotides align to TRBD1. Germline lookup yields CDR1 LNHDA and CDR2 SQIVND (reference sequence). The trim removed 5 bases at V and 4 bases at J, leaving 6 bases unmatched. The CDR3 has 15 residues. The DNA for the CDR3 is TGTGCCAGTAGTCGGGACAGGGAATCTAATCAGCCCCAGCATTTT. Its translation: CASSRDRESNQPQHF.

The chain is built from TRBV28 and TRBJ2-3; 14 nucleotides agree with TRBD2. Trimming cost V 6 bases and J 6 bases; bases outside gene matches: 11. This CDR3 contains 17 residues. Germline CDR1 MDHEN, CDR2 SYDVKM. CDR3 in amino acids: CASRIPGLAGVDDTQYF. CDR3 nucleotides: TGTGCCAGCAGGATTCCGGGACTAGCGGGAGTTGATGATACGCAGTATTTT.

J is TRBJ1-3 and V is TRBV18; D perhaps matches TRBD1 (5 bases). V lost 2 bases to trimming and J lost 2 bases, with 16 bases between them. The germline V gene encodes CDR1 KGHSH and CDR2 LQKENI. This CDR3 contains 17 residues. CDR3 nucleotides: TGTGCCAGCTCACCAAACTACGGGACCCCGGCTGGAAACACCATATATTTT. It specifies CASSPNYGTPAGNTIYF.

The chain links TRBV5-8 to TRBJ1-5; 10 nucleotides line up with TRBD1. With 4 bases clipped from V and 3 bases from J, the junction kept 7 bases outside the gene matches. The CDR3 spans 16 residues. Germline CDR1 SGHTS, CDR2 YDEGEE. The CDR3 loop reads CASSLGQGENNQPQHF. In DNA form, the CDR3 reads TGTGCCAGCAGCCTAGGACAGGGGGAGAACAATCAGCCCCAGCATTTT.

The DNA of the CDR3 is TGTGCCAGCAGTTTAATGGGAGCGAGCCAAGAGACCCAGTACTTC. Translated: CASSLMGASQETQYF. The chain links TRBV28 to TRBJ2-5; tentative D call: TRBD2 (5 bases). Trimming removed 2 bases at V and 1 base at J, with 11 bases between. This CDR3 contains 15 residues. CDR1 is MDHEN and CDR2 is SYDVKM in the germline V gene.

This sequence joins TRBV5-1 and TRBJ2-1, with 8 bases matching TRBD1. In germline, CDR1 is SGHRS, CDR2 YFSETQ. The CDR3 is made up of 16 amino acids. Losses at the gene ends were 3 bases for V and 0 bases for J; bases not matched to a gene: 5. CDR3 loop: CASSYYRGSSYNEQFF. The CDR3 region has the DNA TGCGCCAGCAGCTACTACAGGGGGTCCTCCTACAATGAGCAGTTCTTC.

The chain is built from TRBV11-2 and TRBJ2-2, with 10 bases identical to TRBD1. Germline-derived CDR1 and CDR2 are SGHAT and FQNNGV. The CDR3 length is 18 residues. V gave up 5 bases and J gave up 2 bases; unmatched junction bases: 11. In DNA form, the CDR3 reads TGTGCCAGCAGCGGCTACTTCCGGGACAGGGGAAACACCGGGGAGCTGTTTTTT. It translates to CASSGYFRDRGNTGELFF.

This clone was seen just once. This chain links TRBV7-4 with TRBJ1-5; D call uncertain. The CDR3 covers 15 residues. Between the trimmed V and J ends, which lost 5 bases and 0 bases, there was a span of 11 bases. Germline-derived CDR1 and CDR2 are SGHVT and SQSDAQ. CDR3 in DNA: TGTGCCAGCAGCCGTCTGGCCAATAGCAATCAGCCCCAGCATTTT. Translation gives CASSRLANSNQPQHF.

This clone has a handful of counts. The chain employs TRBV5-4 and TRBJ1-2; D may be TRBD1 (5 bases). Germline V gene sequence: CDR1 SGHNT, CDR2 YYREEE (reference sequence). This CDR3 comprises 13 residues. V dropped 5 bases and J dropped 8 bases, with 16 bases sitting between them. CDR3 sequence: CASRPRGTGGYTF. In nucleotides, the CDR3 is TGTGCCAGCAGACCGAGAGGGACCGGGGGCTACACCTTC. Variable domain in full (rest from reference TRBV5-4 and TRBJ1-2): ETGVTQSPTHLIKTRGQQVTLRCSSQSGHNTVSWYQQALGQGPQFIFQYYREEENGRGNFPPRFSGLQFPNYSSELNVNALELDDSALYLCASRPRGTGGYTFGSGTRLTVV.

The chain uses TRBV11-1 and TRBJ2-6; no clear D gene. The CDR3 extends over 15 amino acids. V lost 3 bases and J lost 4, with 10 bases in between. Germline CDR1 and CDR2: SGHAT and FQDESV (reference sequence). The CDR3 DNA reads TGTGCCAGCAGCTTTTCGGGTGTAGGGGCCAACGTCCTGACTTTC. The encoded protein is CASSFSGVGANVLTF.